The rows below give T cell receptor beta chains drawn from one sample of a study of blood T cell repertoires in COVID-19. Using immunoSEQ multiplex PCR, the repertoire was profiled, and TCRdb retains in-frame clones only, with some absent. The table records about 300,000 clones, 87% of them present only once. Specimen: PBMCs or T cells enriched from blood (not recorded which). The receptors shown here come from a woman in her thirties who had recovered from COVID-19. Both conserved end residues are part of each CDR3. D genes are given only for firm matches. Clone size appears in some rows only: once, few, many, or a class for an expanded clone.

j_gene | v_gene | abundance | d_gene | CDR3aa | CDR3nt
TRBJ2-2 | TRBV3-1/TRBV3-2 | . | TRBD2 | CASSQVIAGLSGELFF | TGTGCCAGCAGCCAAGTTATAGCGGGGTTGTCCGGGGAGCTGTTTTTT
TRBJ2-2 | TRBV15 | . | . | CATKGQLPTGELFF | TGTGCCACTAAGGGGCAGTTGCCCACCGGGGAGCTGTTTTTT
TRBJ1-2 | TRBV11-3 | . | . | CASSLATGEAGYGYTF | TGTGCCAGCAGCTTAGCCACCGGGGAAGCGGGCTATGGCTACACCTTC
TRBJ1-4 | TRBV30 | . | . | CAWGPLGGPNEKLFF | TGTGCCTGGGGTCCCCTGGGAGGGCCTAATGAAAAACTGTTTTTT
TRBJ1-2 | TRBV28 | . | . | CASSLLGLYGYTF | TGTGCCAGCAGTTTATTGGGGCTATATGGCTACACCTTC
TRBJ2-2 | TRBV9 | once | TRBD2 | CASSVRRGVGTGELFF | TGTGCCAGCAGCGTACGGCGGGGGGTCGGCACCGGGGAGCTGTTTTTT
TRBJ2-4 | TRBV6-5 | . | . | CASSHSRGGKNIQYF | TGTGCCAGCAGCCACTCTAGGGGGGGTAAAAACATTCAGTACTTC
TRBJ2-1 | TRBV15 | . | TRBD2 | CATTLAGEEYNEQFF | TGTGCCACCACCCTTGCGGGGGAGGAGTACAATGAGCAGTTCTTC
TRBJ1-4 | TRBV7-2 | few | TRBD1 | CASSFWDWTGEEKLFF | TGTGCCAGCAGCTTCTGGGACTGGACAGGCGAGGAAAAACTGTTTTTT
TRBJ1-1 | TRBV3-1/TRBV3-2 | . | . | CASSQATATTEAFF | TGTGCCAGCAGCCAAGCAACAGCAACCACTGAAGCTTTCTTT
TRBJ1-1 | TRBV7-8 | few | . | CASSSQTSRNTEAFF | TGTGCCAGCAGCTCACAAACCTCAAGGAACACTGAAGCTTTCTTT
TRBJ2-7 | TRBV10-3 | . | . | CAISESGAVEYEQYF | TGTGCCATCAGTGAGTCAGGGGCAGTGGAGTACGAGCAGTACTTC
TRBJ1-6 | TRBV7-3 | . | TRBD1 | CASSKTGDNSPLHF | TGTGCCAGCAGCAAAACAGGGGATAATTCACCCCTCCACTTT
TRBJ2-7 | TRBV6-5 | . | . | CASSPNYYEQYF | TGTGCCAGCAGCCCGAACTACTACGAGCAGTACTTC
TRBJ2-1 | TRBV19 | . | TRBD2 | CASRGGRQTYNEQFF | TGTGCCAGTAGGGGGGGGAGACAGACCTACAATGAGCAGTTCTTC
TRBJ1-5 | TRBV19 | . | . | CASSMATGLPQHF | TGTGCCAGTAGTATGGCTACAGGGTTGCCCCAGCATTTT
TRBJ1-1 | TRBV15 | . | TRBD1 | CATSKRRTGTVNTEAFF | TGTGCCACCAGCAAGAGAAGGACAGGGACGGTGAACACTGAAGCTTTCTTT
TRBJ1-1 | TRBV19 | . | . | CASSLSGRANTEAFF | TGTGCCAGTAGCCTTAGCGGCAGGGCAAACACTGAAGCTTTCTTT
TRBJ1-3 | TRBV5-1 | . | TRBD1 | CASSNSGGAGNTIYF | TGCGCCAGCAGCAATTCAGGGGGCGCAGGAAACACCATATATTTT
TRBJ2-1 | TRBV27 | few | TRBD2 | CASRVDPGLGYNEQFF | TGTGCCAGCAGAGTAGACCCAGGACTAGGCTACAATGAGCAGTTCTTC
TRBJ2-7 | TRBV9 | . | TRBD2 | CASSVGGGGEQYF | TGTGCCAGCAGCGTAGGCGGGGGAGGCGAGCAGTACTTC
TRBJ2-7 | TRBV30 | . | TRBD2 | CAWSTLGGAEQYF | TGTGCCTGGAGTACCCTCGGGGGGGCCGAGCAGTACTTC
TRBJ2-3 | TRBV6-2/TRBV6-3 | . | . | CASSYVWGPGTDTQYF | TGTGCCAGCAGTTACGTCTGGGGGCCTGGCACAGATACGCAGTATTTT
TRBJ2-1 | TRBV15 | . | TRBD2 | CATSRPPGGPNEQFF | TGTGCCACCAGCAGACCCCCGGGGGGGCCCAATGAGCAGTTCTTC
TRBJ1-2 | TRBV9 | few | TRBD1 | CASSKQGAIDGYTF | TGTGCCAGCAGCAAACAGGGGGCGATCGATGGCTACACCTTC
TRBJ1-3 | TRBV3-1/TRBV3-2 | . | . | CASSQVMGGSSGNTIYF | TGTGCCAGCAGCCAAGTAATGGGGGGGAGCTCTGGAAACACCATATATTTT
TRBJ1-1 | TRBV10-2 | . | TRBD1 | CASSALTGGVSAEAFF | TGCGCCAGCAGTGCCTTGACAGGGGGGGTGAGCGCTGAAGCTTTCTTT
TRBJ1-4 | TRBV5-1 | . | . | CASSKPNEKLFF | TGCGCCAGCAGCAAGCCTAATGAAAAACTGTTTTTT
TRBJ2-1 | TRBV4-2 | . | TRBD2 | CASSQGRWGTSGGYNEQFF | TGTGCCAGCAGCCAAGGTCGATGGGGGACTAGCGGGGGGTACAATGAGCAGTTCTTC
TRBJ2-3 | TRBV5-5 | . | TRBD2 | CASSLWVKRGGSDTQYF | TGTGCCAGCAGCCTGTGGGTAAAGCGGGGTGGGTCTGATACGCAGTATTTT
TRBJ1-1 | TRBV5-5 | few | TRBD1 | CASSFTGATEAFF | TGTGCCAGCAGCTTCACAGGGGCGACTGAAGCTTTCTTT
TRBJ1-5 | TRBV7-4 | . | . | CASSFQAGNQPQHF | TGTGCCAGCAGCTTTCAGGCTGGCAATCAGCCCCAGCATTTT
TRBJ2-1 | TRBV10-3 | . | . | CAISESGRGGDFEQFF | TGTGCCATCAGTGAGTCTGGGAGGGGGGGGGATTTTGAGCAGTTCTTC
TRBJ1-1 | TRBV27 | . | . | CASSLAGVGMNTEAFF | TGTGCCAGCAGCCTAGCAGGGGTAGGGATGAACACTGAAGCTTTCTTT
TRBJ1-1 | TRBV12-3/TRBV12-4 | few | . | CASSPFTGSEAFF | TGTGCCAGCAGCCCCTTCACAGGGTCTGAAGCTTTCTTT
TRBJ1-6 | TRBV7-9 | . | . | CASRPLDQGSSPLHF | TGTGCCAGCAGACCCCTGGACCAGGGTAGTTCACCCCTCCACTTT
TRBJ1-2 | TRBV7-2 | . | . | CASSLGPGPNYGYTF | TGTGCCAGCAGCTTGGGCCCAGGGCCTAACTATGGCTACACCTTC
TRBJ2-2 | TRBV2 | few | . | CASSGTGAGELFF | TGTGCCAGCAGTGGTACGGGGGCCGGGGAGCTGTTTTTT
TRBJ2-3 | TRBV7-9 | . | TRBD2 | CASSRGLAGGFSTDTQYF | TGTGCCAGCAGCCGGGGACTAGCGGGGGGTTTTAGCACAGATACGCAGTATTTT